Described below is a single TCR beta chain sequence and its context. What it binds is unknown. The data were obtained in a study of a mutant IDH1 vaccine in newly diagnosed glioma. Whole-study findings and limits: A vaccine-induced immune response developed in more than 85% of the patients.

Germline V gene data show CDR1 as MDHEN and CDR2 as SYDVKM. Trimming took 5 bases from V and 4 from J, leaving 14 bases between them. The CDR3 has 14 residues. Time point of the sample: week 35, safety follow-up. A 20-mer mutant IDH1 peptide at 300 ug was injected subcutaneously with topical imiquimod. The method was immunoSEQ multiplex PCR; TCRdb's version includes in-frame clones alone and lacks a portion of them. The sample includes roughly 49,000 clones, almost 95% of them seen just once. The receptor was isolated from a man in his fifties with glioma. The sample here was PBMCs, taken from a glioma patient whose treatment included an IDH1 peptide vaccine. The rearrangement links TRBV28 to TRBJ1-2, with a weak D call TRBD1 (6 bases). CDR3 residues: CASSGPDSLYGYTF. The CDR3 DNA reads as TGTGCCAGCAGTGGCCCGGACAGCCTCTATGGCTACACCTTC.